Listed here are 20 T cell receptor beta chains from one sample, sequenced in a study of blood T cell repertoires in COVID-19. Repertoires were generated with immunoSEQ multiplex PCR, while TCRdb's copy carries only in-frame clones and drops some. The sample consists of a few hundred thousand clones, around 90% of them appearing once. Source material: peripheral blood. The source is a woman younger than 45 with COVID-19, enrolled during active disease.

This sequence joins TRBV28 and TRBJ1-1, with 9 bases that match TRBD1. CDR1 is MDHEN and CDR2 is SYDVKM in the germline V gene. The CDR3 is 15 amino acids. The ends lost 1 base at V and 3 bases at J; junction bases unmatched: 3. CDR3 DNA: TGTGCCAGCAGTTTATCTGACAGGGGGGACACTGAAGCTTTCTTT. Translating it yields CASSLSDRGDTEAFF.

This chain's CDR3 is CASKDRGLGNQPQHF. The CDR3 bases are TGTGCCAGCAAAGACAGGGGGCTGGGCAATCAGCCCCAGCATTTT. This sequence joins TRBV2 and TRBJ1-5; TRBD1 matches 10 bases. This CDR3 is 15 amino acids long. The germline CDR1 and CDR2 sequences are SNHLY and FYNNEI. Germline trimming cut 7 bases from V and 2 bases from J; bases unmatched to any gene: 5.

In DNA form, the CDR3 reads TGTGCCAGCAGCCCCGGGGGTTACGCCTACAATGAGCAGTTCTTC. As protein: CASSPGGYAYNEQFF. The genes are TRBV13 and TRBJ2-1; TRBD2 is a possible D gene (6 bases). The CDR3 length is 15 residues. The germline V and J ends were trimmed by 5 bases and 2 bases, with 13 bases remaining between them. Germline assignment: CDR1 PRHDT and CDR2 FYEKMQ (reference sequence).

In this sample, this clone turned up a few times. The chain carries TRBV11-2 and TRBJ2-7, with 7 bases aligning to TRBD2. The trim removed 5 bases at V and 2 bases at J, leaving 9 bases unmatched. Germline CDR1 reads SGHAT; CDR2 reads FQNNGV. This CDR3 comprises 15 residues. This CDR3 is CASSLLAGFAYEQYF. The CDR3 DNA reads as TGTGCCAGCAGCCTGTTAGCGGGTTTCGCCTACGAGCAGTACTTC. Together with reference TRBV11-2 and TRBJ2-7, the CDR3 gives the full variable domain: EAGVAQSPRYKIIEKRQSVAFWCNPISGHATLYWYQQILGQGPKLLIQFQNNGVVDDSQLPKDRFSAERLKGVDSTLKIQPAKLEDSAVYLCASSLLAGFAYEQYFGPGTRLTVT.

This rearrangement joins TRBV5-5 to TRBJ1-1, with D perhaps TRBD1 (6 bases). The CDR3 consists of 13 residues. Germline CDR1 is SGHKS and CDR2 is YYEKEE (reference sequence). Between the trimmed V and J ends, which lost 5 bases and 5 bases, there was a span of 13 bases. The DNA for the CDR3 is TGTGCCAGCAGGGGACATGTCAGGACTGAAGCTTTCTTT. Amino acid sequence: CASRGHVRTEAFF.

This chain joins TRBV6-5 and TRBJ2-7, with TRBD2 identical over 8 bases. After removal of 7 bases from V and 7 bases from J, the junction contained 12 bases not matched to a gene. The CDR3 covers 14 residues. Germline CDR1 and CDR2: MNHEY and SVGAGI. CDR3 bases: TGTGCCAGCACAAAGACCGGGGCTAGCGGGGAGCAGTACTTC. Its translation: CASTKTGASGEQYF.

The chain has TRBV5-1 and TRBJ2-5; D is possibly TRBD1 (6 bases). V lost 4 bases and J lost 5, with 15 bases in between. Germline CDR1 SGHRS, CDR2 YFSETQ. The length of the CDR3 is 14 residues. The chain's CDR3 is CASSKSQGRETQYF. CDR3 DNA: TGCGCCAGCAGCAAATCACAGGGTCGCGAGACCCAGTACTTC.

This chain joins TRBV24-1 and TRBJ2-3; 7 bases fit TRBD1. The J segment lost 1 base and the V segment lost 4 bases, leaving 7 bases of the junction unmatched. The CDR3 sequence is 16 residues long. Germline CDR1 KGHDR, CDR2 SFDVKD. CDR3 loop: CATSDYRGLGTDTQYF. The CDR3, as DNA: TGTGCCACCAGTGACTACAGGGGCTTAGGCACAGATACGCAGTATTTT.

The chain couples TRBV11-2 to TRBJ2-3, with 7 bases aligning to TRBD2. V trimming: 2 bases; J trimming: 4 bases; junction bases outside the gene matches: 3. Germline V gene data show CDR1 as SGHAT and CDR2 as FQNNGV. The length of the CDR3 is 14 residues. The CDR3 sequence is CASSLIGGADTQYF. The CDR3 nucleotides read TGTGCCAGCAGCTTAATTGGGGGGGCAGATACGCAGTATTTT.

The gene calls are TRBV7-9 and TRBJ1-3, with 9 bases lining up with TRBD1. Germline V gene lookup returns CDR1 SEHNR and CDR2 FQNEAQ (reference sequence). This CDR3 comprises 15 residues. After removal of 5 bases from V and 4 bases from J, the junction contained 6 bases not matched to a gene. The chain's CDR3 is CASSVTGGVGNTIYF. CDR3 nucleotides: TGTGCCAGCAGCGTAACAGGGGGCGTCGGAAACACCATATATTTT.

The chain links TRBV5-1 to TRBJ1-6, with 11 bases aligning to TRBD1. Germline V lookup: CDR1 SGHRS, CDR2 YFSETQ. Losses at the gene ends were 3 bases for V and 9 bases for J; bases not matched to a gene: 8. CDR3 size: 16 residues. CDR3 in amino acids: CASSSDPGQGGSPLHF. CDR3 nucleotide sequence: TGCGCCAGCAGCTCAGATCCGGGACAGGGGGGTTCACCCCTCCACTTT.

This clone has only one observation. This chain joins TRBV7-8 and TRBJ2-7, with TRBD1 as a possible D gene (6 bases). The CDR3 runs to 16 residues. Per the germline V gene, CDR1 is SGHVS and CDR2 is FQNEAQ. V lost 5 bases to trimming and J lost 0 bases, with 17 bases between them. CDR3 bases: TGTGCCAGCAGCAACCGCCTCGGACAGACCTCCTACGAGCAGTACTTC. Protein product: CASSNRLGQTSYEQYF. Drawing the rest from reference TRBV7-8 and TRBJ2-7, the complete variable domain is GAGVSQSPRYKVAKRGQDVALRCDPISGHVSLFWYQQALGQGPEFLTYFQNEAQLDKSGLPSDRFFAERPEGSVSTLKIQRTQQEDSAVYLCASSNRLGQTSYEQYFGPGTRLTVT.

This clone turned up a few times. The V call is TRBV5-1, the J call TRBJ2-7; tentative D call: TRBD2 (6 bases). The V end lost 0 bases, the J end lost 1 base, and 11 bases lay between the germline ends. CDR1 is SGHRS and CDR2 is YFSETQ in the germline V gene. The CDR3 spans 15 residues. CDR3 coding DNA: TGCGCCAGCAGCTTGGTCGGGAGTAGTTCCTACGAGCAGTACTTC. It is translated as CASSLVGSSSYEQYF.

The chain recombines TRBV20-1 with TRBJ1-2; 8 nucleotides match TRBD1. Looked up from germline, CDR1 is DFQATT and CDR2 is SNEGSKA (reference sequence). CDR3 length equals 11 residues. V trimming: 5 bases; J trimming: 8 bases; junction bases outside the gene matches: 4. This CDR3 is CSAATGGGYTF. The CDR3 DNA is TGCAGTGCTGCCACAGGGGGGGGCTACACCTTC.

CDR3 sequence reads: CASSLRTGLAKVSYEQYF. In DNA, the CDR3 is TGTGCCAGCAGCCTTCGGACAGGCTTAGCGAAGGTCTCCTACGAGCAGTACTTC. J is TRBJ2-7 and V is TRBV7-2, with 7 bases identical to TRBD1. CDR3 length equals 18 residues. Germline V lookup: CDR1 SGHTA, CDR2 FQGNSA. V lost 5 bases, J lost 0 bases, and 16 bases stayed unmatched.

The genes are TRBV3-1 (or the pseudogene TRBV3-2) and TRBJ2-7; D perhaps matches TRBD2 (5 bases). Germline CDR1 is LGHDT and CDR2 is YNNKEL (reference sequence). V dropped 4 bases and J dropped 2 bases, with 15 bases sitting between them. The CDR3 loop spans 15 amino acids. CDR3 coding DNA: TGTGCCAGCAGCCTTCCTAACAGCGGCCCCTACGAGCAGTACTTC. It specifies CASSLPNSGPYEQYF.

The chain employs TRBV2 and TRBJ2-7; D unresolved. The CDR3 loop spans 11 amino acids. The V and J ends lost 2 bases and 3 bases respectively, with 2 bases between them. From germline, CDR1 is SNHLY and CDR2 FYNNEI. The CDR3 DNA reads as TGTGCCAGCAGTGAACTCTACGAGCAGTACTTC. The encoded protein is CASSELYEQYF.

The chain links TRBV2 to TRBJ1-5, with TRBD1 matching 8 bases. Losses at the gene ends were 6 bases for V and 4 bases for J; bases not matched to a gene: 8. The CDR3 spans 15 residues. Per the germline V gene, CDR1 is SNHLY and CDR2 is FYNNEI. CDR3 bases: TGTGCCAGCAGACCAGGGGGCAACCTTAATCAGCCCCAGCATTTT. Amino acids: CASRPGGNLNQPQHF.

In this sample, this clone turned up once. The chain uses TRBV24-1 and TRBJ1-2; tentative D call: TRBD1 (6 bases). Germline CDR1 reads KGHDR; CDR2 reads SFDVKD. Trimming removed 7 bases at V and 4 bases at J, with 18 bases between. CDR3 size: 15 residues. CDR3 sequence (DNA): TGTGCCACCAGCCCACAGGGAACGGGGCGCTATGGCTACACCTTC. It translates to CATSPQGTGRYGYTF.

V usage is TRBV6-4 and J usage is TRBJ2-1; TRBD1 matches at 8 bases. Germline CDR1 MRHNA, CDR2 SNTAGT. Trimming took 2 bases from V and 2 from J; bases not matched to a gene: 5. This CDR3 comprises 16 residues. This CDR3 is CASSDRGTGTYNEQFF. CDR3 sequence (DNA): TGTGCCAGCAGTGACCGAGGGACAGGAACCTACAATGAGCAGTTCTTC.